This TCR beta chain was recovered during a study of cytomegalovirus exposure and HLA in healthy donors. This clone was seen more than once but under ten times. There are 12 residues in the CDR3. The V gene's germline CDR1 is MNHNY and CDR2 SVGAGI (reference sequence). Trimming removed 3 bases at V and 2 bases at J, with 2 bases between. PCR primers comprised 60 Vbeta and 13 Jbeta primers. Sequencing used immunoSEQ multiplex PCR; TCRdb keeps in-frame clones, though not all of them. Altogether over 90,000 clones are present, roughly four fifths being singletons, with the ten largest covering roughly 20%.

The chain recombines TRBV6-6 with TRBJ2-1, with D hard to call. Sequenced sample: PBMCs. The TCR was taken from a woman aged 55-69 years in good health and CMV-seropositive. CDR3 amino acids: CASSYTYNEQFF. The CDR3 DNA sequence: TGTGCCAGCAGTTATACCTACAATGAGCAGTTCTTC.